The source of this T cell receptor beta chain is a study of blood T cell repertoires in COVID-19. Study at large: The study drew acute and convalescent COVID-19 samples from the United States, Italy and Spain.

The CDR3 covers 13 residues. Measured with immunoSEQ multiplex PCR; TCRdb has only the in-frame clones, and not every one. The sample lists hundreds of thousands of clones; approximately 89% were seen once. Sequenced input: peripheral blood. The receptor was isolated from a woman in her forties or fifties who had recovered from COVID-19. The chain has TRBV21-1 and TRBJ2-3; the D call in the table, TRBD2, was not verified against the DNA. TRBV21-1 is flagged as a pseudogene. The CDR3 reads CASSKAGLEGQYF. In DNA, the CDR3 is TGTGCCAGCAGCAAAGCTGGGCTCGAGGGGCAGTATTTT.